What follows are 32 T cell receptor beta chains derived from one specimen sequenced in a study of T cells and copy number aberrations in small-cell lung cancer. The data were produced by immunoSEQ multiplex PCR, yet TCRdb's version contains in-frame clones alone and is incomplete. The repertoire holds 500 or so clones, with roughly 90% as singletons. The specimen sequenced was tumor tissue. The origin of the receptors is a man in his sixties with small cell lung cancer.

The CDR3 protein is CASSSGQITDTQYF. The CDR3 DNA sequence: TGTGCCAGCAGCTCGGGACAGATCACAGATACGCAGTATTTT. The chain combines TRBV5-6 with TRBJ2-3; TRBD1 matches 7 bases. After removal of 3 bases from V and 2 bases from J, the junction contained 3 bases not matched to a gene. The CDR3 extends over 14 amino acids. CDR1 and CDR2 (germline): SGHDT, YYEEEE.

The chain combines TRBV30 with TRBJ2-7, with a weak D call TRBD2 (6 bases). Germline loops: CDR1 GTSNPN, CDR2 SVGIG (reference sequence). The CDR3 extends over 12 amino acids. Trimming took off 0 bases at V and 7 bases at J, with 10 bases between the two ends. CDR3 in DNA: TGTGCCTGGAGTGTATGGGGGGAGGAGCAGTACTTC. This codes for CAWSVWGEEQYF.

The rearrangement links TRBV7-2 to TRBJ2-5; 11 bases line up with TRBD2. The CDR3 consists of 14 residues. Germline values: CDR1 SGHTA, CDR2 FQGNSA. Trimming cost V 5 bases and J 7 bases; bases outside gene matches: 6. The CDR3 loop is CASSLLAGGRTQYF. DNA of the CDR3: TGTGCCAGCAGCCTCCTAGCGGGGGGACGGACCCAGTACTTC.

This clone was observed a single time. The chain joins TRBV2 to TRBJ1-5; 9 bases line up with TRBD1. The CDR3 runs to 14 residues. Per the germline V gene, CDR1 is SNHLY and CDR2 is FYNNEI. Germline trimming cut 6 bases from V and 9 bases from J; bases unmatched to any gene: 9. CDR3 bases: TGTGCCAGCAGGGAGGACAGGGGACGGAGGCCCCAGCATTTT. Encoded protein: CASREDRGRRPQHF.

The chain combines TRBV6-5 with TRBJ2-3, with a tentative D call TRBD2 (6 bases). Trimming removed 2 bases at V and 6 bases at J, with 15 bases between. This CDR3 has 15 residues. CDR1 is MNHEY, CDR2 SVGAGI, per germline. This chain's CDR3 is CASSYPGYGGDTQYF. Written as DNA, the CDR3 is TGTGCCAGCAGTTACCCGGGTTATGGGGGGGATACGCAGTATTTT.

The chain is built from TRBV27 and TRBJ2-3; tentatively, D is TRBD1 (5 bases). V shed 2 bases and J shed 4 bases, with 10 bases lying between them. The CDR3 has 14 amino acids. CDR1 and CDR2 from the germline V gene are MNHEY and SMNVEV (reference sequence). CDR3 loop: CASSLSQGADTQYF. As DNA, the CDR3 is TGTGCCAGCAGTTTAAGCCAGGGCGCAGATACGCAGTATTTT.

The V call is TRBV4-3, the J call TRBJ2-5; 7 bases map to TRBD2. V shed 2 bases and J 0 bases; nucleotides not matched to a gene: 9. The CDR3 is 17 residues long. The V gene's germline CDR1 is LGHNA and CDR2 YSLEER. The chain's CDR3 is CASSQLLGRGYQETQYF. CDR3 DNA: TGCGCCAGCAGCCAACTCCTGGGGCGGGGGTACCAAGAGACCCAGTACTTC.

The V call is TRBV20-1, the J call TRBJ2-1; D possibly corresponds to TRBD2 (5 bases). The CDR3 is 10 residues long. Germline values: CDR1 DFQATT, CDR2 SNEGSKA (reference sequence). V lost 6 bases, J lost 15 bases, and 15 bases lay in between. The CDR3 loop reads CSASRGSWFF. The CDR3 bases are TGCAGTGCCAGTCGGGGAAGTTGGTTCTTC.

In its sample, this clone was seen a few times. CDR3 sequence reads: CATAQGPNSPLHF. The CDR3 DNA follows: TGTGCCACAGCCCAGGGCCCTAATTCACCCCTCCACTTT. The chain employs TRBV7-2 and TRBJ1-6, with D possibly being TRBD1 (5 bases). V shed 10 bases and J shed 6 bases, with 13 bases lying between them. The CDR3 has 13 amino acids. Germline CDR1 is SGHTA and CDR2 is FQGNSA.

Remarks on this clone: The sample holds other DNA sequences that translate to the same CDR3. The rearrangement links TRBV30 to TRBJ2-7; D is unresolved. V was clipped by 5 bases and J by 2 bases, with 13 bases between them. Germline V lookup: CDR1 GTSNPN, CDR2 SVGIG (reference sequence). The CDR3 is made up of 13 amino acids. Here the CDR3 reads CAWGSTLPYEQYF. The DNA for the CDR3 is TGTGCCTGGGGTTCGACTCTCCCCTACGAGCAGTACTTC.

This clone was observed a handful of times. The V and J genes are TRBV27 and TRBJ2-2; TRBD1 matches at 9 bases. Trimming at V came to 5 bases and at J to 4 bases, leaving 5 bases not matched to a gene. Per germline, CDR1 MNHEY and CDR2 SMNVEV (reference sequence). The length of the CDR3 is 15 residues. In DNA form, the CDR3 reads TGTGCCAGCAGTCCGCGGGACAGGGTCACCGGGGAGCTGTTTTTT. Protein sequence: CASSPRDRVTGELFF.

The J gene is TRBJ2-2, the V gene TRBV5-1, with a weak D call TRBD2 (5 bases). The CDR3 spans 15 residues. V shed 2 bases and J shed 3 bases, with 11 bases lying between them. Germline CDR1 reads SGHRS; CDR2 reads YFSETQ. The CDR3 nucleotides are TGCGCCAGCAGCTTTGGGCTAGCTGACACCGGGGAGCTGTTTTTT. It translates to CASSFGLADTGELFF.

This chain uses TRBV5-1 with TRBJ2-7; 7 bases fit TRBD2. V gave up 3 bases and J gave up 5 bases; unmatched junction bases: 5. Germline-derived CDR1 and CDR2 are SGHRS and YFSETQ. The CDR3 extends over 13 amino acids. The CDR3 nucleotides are TGCGCCAGCAGCTCCCTCGGGGGGAACGAGCAGTACTTC. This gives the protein CASSSLGGNEQYF.

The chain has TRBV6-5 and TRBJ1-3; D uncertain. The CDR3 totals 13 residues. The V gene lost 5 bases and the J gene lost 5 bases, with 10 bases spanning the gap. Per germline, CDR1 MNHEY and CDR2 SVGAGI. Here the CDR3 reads CASSPDPRNTIYF. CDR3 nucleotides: TGTGCCAGCAGTCCGGACCCGCGAAACACCATATATTTT.

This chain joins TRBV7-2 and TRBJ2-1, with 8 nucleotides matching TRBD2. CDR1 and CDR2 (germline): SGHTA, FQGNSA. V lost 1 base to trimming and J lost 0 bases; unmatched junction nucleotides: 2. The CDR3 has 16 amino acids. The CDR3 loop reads CASSLVGTSSYNEQFF. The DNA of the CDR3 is TGTGCCAGCAGCTTAGTAGGGACTAGCTCCTACAATGAGCAGTTCTTC.

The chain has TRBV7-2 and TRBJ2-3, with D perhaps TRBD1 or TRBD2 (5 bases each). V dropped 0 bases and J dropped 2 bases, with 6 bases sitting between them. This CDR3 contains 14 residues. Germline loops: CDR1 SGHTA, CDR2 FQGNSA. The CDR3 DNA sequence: TGTGCCAGCAGCTTAGCGGGGGTCACAGATACGCAGTATTTT. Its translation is CASSLAGVTDTQYF.

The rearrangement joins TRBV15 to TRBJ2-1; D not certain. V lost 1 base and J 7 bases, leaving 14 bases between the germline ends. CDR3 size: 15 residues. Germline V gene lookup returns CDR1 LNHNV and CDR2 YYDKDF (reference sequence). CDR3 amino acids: CATSRGVLVGNEQFF. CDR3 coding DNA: TGTGCCACCAGCAGAGGAGTGTTAGTGGGGAATGAGCAGTTCTTC.

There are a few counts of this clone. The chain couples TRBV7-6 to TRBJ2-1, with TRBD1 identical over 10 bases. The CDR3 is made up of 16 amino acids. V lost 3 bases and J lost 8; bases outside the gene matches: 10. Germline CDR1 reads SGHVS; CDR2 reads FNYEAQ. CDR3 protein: CASSFGGQGNLDEQFF. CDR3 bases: TGTGCCAGCAGCTTTGGGGGACAGGGGAATTTGGATGAGCAGTTCTTC.

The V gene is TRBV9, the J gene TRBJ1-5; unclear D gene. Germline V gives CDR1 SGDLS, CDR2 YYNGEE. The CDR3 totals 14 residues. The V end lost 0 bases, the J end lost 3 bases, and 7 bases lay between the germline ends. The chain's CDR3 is CASSVDSVNQPQHF. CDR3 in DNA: TGTGCCAGCAGCGTAGACAGCGTCAATCAGCCCCAGCATTTT.

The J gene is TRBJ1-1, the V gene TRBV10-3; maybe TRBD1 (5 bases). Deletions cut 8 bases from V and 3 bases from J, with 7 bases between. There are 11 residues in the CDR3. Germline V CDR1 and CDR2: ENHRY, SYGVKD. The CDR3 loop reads CAIGGDTEAFF. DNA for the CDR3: TGTGCCATCGGGGGGGACACTGAAGCTTTCTTT.

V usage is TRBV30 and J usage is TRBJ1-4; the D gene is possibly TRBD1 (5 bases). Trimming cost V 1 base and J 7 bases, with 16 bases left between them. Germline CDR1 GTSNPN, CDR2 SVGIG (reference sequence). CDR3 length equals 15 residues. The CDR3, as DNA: TGTGCCTGGAGTGGGATAGGCAGGGTGGGTGAAAAACTGTTTTTT. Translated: CAWSGIGRVGEKLFF.

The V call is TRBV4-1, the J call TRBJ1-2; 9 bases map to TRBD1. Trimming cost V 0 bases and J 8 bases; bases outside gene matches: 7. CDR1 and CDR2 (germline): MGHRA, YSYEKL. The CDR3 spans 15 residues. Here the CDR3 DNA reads TGCGCCAGCAGCCAAGATGTAGGACAGGGGTGGGGCTACACCTTC. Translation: CASSQDVGQGWGYTF.

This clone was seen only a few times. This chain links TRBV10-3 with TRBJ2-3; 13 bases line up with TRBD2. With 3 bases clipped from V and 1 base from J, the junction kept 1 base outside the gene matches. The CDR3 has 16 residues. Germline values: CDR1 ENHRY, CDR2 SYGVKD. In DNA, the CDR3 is TGTGCCATCAGTGATACTAGCGGGAGGGGCACAGATACGCAGTATTTT. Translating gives CAISDTSGRGTDTQYF.

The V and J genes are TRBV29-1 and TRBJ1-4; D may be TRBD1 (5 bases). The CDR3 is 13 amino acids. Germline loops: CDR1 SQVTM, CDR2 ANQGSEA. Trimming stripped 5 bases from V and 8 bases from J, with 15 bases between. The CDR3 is CSVPGPGKEKLFF. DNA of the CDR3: TGCAGCGTTCCGGGGCCTGGAAAAGAAAAACTGTTTTTT.

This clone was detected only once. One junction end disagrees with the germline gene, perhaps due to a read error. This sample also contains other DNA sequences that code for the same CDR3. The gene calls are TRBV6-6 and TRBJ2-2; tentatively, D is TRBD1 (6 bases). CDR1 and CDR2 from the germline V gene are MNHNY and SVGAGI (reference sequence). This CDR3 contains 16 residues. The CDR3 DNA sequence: TGTGCCAGCAGTTACACCGGGACAAAGAACACCGGGGAGCTATTTTTT. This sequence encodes CASSYTGTKNTGELFF.

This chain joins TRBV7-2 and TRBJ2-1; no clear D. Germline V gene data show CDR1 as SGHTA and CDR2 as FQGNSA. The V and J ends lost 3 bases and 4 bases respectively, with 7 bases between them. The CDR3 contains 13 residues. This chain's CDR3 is CASSFTNYNEQFF. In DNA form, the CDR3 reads TGTGCCAGCAGCTTCACTAATTACAATGAGCAGTTCTTC.

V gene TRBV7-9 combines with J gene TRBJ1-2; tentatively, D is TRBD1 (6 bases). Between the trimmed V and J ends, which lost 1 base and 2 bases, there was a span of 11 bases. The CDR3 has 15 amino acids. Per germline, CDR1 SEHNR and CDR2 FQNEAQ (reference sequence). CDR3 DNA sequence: TGTGCCAGCAGCTTAGGGGCGACAGGAAACTATGGCTACACCTTC. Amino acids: CASSLGATGNYGYTF.

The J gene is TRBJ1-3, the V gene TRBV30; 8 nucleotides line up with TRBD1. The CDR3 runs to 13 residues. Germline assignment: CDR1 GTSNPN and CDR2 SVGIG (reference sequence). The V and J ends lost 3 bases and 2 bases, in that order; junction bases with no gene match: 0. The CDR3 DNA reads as TGTGCCTGGAGGGGACAGGCTGGAAACACCATATATTTT. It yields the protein CAWRGQAGNTIYF.

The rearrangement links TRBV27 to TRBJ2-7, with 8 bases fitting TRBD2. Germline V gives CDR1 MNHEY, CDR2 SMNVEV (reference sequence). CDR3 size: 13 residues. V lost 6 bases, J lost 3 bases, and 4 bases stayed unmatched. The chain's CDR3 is CASSRTSGYEQYF. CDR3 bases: TGTGCCAGCAGCCGAACTAGCGGCTACGAGCAGTACTTC.

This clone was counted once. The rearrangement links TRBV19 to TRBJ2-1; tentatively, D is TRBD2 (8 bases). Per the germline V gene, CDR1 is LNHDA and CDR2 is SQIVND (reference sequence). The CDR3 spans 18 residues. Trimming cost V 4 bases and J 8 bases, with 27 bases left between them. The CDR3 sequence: CASSTSRGGSGKEYEQFF. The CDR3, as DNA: TGTGCCAGTAGTACCTCCAGGGGGGGTAGCGGGAAGGAGTATGAGCAGTTCTTC.

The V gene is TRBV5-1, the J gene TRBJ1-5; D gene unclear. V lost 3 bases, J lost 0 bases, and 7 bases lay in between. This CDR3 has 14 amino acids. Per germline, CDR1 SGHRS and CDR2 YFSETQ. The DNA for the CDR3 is TGCGCCAGCAGCTCAGATAATAGCAATCAGCCCCAGCATTTT. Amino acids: CASSSDNSNQPQHF.

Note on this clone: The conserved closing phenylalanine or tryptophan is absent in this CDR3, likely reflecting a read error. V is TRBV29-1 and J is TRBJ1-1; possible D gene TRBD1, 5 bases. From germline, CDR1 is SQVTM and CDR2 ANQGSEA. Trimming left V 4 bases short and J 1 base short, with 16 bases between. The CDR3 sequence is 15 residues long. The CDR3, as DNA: TGCAGCGTTGCTGCACGGGTCCAGGGGAACACTGAAGCTTTCCTT. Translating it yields CSVAARVQGNTEAFL.